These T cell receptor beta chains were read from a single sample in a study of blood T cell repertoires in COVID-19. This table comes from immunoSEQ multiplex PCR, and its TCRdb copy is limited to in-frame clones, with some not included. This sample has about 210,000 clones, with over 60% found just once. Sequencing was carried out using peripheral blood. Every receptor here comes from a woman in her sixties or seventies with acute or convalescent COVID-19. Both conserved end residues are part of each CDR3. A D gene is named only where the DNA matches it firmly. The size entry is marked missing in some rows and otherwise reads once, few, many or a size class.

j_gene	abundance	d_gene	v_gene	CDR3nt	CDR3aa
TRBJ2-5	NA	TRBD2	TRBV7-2	TGTGCCAGCAGCTTAGTTAGCGGGGGGGCCGCGAGGACCCAGTACTTC	CASSLVSGGAARTQYF
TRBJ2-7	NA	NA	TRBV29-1	TGCAGCGTCAGCCGGAGGGGGGGCTCCTACGAGCAGTACTTC	CSVSRRGGSYEQYF
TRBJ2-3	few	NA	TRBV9	TGTGCCAGCAGCGCCGAGCTCGGGGTTTACACAGATACGCAGTATTTT	CASSAELGVYTDTQYF
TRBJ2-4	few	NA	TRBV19	TGTGCCAGTAGTTCTCCGGGGGACAAAAACATTCAGTACTTC	CASSSPGDKNIQYF
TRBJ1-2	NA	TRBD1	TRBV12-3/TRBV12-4	TGTGCCAGCAGTATGACAGGGAACTATGGCTACACCTTC	CASSMTGNYGYTF
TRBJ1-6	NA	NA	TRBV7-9	TGTGCCAGCAGCTTCGGAGGGAATAATTCACCCCTCCACTTT	CASSFGGNNSPLHF
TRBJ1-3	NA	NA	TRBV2	TGTGCCAGCAGTCTAGGACAGACCGGTGGAAACACCATATATTTT	CASSLGQTGGNTIYF
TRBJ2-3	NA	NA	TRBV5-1	TGCGCCAGCAGCTTGGAGACCACCGGGGTGGATACGCAGTATTTT	CASSLETTGVDTQYF
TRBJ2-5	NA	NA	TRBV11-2	TGTGCCAGCAGCCCTGGCTTGGAGACCCAGTACTTC	CASSPGLETQYF
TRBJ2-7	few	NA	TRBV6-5	TGTGCCAGCTCTCCAGGGCCCCCAACATTATACGAGCAGTACTTC	CASSPGPPTLYEQYF
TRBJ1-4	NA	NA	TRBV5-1	TGCGCCAGCAGCTTGGGACAGGTTAATGAAAAACTGTTTTTT	CASSLGQVNEKLFF
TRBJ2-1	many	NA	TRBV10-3	TGTGCCATCAGTGACAACTACGGAGAGCAGTTCTTC	CAISDNYGEQFF
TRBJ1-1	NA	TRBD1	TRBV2	TGTGCCAGCAGGGGGGACAGTAAAACCACTGAAGCTTTCTTT	CASRGDSKTTEAFF
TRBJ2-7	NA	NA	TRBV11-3	TGTGCCAGCAGCTTAGCCCCAGGGGTGAACTACGAGCAGTACTTC	CASSLAPGVNYEQYF
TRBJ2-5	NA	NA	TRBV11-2	TGTGCCAGCAGCTTAGGATCCAGTGTGAAAGAGACCCAGTACTTC	CASSLGSSVKETQYF
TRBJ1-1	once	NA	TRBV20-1	TGCAGTGCTAGTCCGCGGGGCAGCCTCATGAACACTGAAGCTTTCTTT	CSASPRGSLMNTEAFF
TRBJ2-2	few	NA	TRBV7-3	TGTGCCAGCAGCTTAGGGTCTAGCGCTTACACCGGGGAGCTGTTTTTT	CASSLGSSAYTGELFF
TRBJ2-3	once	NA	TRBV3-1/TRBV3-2	TGTGCCAGCAGCCAAGCCCCTAGCACAGATACGCAGTATTTT	CASSQAPSTDTQYF
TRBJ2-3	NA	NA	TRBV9	TGTGCCAGCAGCGTAGACAGGGTGCAAGATACGCAGTATTTT	CASSVDRVQDTQYF
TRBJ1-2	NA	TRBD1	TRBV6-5	TGTGCCAGCAGGGGACAGGTCTATGGCTACACCTTC	CASRGQVYGYTF
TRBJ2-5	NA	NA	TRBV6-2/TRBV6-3	TGTGCCAGCAGTTCCGCGACAGGGAGGGAGACCCAGTACTTC	CASSSATGRETQYF
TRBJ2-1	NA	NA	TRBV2	TGTGCCAGCAGCCGACAGGTAGAGGGTGAGCAGTTCTTC	CASSRQVEGEQFF
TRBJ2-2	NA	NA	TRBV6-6	TGTGCCAGCAGGGAGCCGACCGGGGAGCTGTTTTTT	CASREPTGELFF
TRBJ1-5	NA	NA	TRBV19	TGTGCCAGTAGTAAACTTGGGCCCTACAATCAGCCCCAGCATTTT	CASSKLGPYNQPQHF
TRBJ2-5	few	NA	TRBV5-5	TGTGCCAGCAGCCCGTGGGAGCGAGAGACCCAGTACTTC	CASSPWERETQYF
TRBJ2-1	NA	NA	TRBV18	TGTGCCAGCTCACCGGCCCTTTACAATGAGCAGTTCTTC	CASSPALYNEQFF
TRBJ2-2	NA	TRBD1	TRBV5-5	TGTGCCAGCAGCTTGGCGGCAGGGACAGGCACCGGGGAGCTGTTTTTT	CASSLAAGTGTGELFF
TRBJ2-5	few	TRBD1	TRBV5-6	TGTGCCAGCAGCTTCGGCCAGGGGGTCTCATACTTC	CASSFGQGVSYF
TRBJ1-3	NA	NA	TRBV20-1	TGCAGTGCTAGTTATGGAAACACCATATATTTT	CSASYGNTIYF
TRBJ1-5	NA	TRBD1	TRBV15	TGTGCCACCAGCAGAGACGGGACAGGGGGCGTTCAGCCCCAGCATTTT	CATSRDGTGGVQPQHF
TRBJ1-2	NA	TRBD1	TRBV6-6	TGTGCCAGCAGTCCAGGGGGCGATGGCTACACCTTC	CASSPGGDGYTF
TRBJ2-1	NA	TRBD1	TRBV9	TGTGCCAGCAGCGTAGCCACAGGGGCGCATGAGCAGTTCTTC	CASSVATGAHEQFF
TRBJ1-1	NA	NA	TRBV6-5	TGTGCCAGCAGTTACCTATGGGGGCCGGCTTTCTTT	CASSYLWGPAFF
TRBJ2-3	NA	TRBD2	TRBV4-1	TGCGCCAGCAGCCAAGATGGGACTAGCGGTCGCACAGATACGCAGTATTTT	CASSQDGTSGRTDTQYF
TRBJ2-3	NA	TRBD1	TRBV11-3	TGTGCCAGCAGCTCGGGACAGGGCAAAGATACGCAGTATTTT	CASSSGQGKDTQYF
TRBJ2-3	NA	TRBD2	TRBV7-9	TGTGCCAGCTCGCCGTTCGAAGGAATAGCGGGGGGCACAGATACGCAGTATTTT	CASSPFEGIAGGTDTQYF
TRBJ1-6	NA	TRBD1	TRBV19	TGTGCCAGTAGTCCCCAGGGACAGGGCAATTCACCCCTCCACTTT	CASSPQGQGNSPLHF
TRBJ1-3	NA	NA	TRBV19	TGTGCCAGTAGTGAGCGGCCCTCTGGAAACACCATATATTTT	CASSERPSGNTIYF
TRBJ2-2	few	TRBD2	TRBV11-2	TGTGCCAGCAGCTTCCGGCTAGCGGGGGGTTCGAACACCGGGGAGCTGTTTTTT	CASSFRLAGGSNTGELFF
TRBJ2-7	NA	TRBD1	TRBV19	TGTGCCAGTAGTAACCCGGGACAGGTAGCCTACGAGCAGTACTTC	CASSNPGQVAYEQYF
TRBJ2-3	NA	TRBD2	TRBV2	TGTGCCAGCAGTAGACTAGCGGCGGATGCAGATACGCAGTATTTT	CASSRLAADADTQYF
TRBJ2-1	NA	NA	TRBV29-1	TGCAGCGTTGGTTCGCGTCTAGGACTCAATGAGCAGTTCTTC	CSVGSRLGLNEQFF
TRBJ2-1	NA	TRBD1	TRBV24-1	TGTGCCACCAGTGACACAGGGGGCGCGGCCTACAATGAGCAGTTCTTC	CATSDTGGAAYNEQFF
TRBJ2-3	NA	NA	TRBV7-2	TGTGCCAGCAGCTTCAATAGAGGCACAGATACGCAGTATTTT	CASSFNRGTDTQYF
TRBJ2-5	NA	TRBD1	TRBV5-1	TGCGCCAGCAGCCGAACCCGGGACAGGGGGGAGGAGACCCAGTACTTC	CASSRTRDRGEETQYF
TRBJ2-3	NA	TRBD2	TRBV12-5	TGTGCAGTGGGACTAGCAGATACGCAGTATTTT	CAVGLADTQYF
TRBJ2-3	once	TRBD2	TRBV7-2	TGTGCCAGCAGCTTAGGAAGGACTAGCGGGGGGTTGGGTGCAGATACGCAGTATTTT	CASSLGRTSGGLGADTQYF